The source of this T cell receptor (beta chain) is a study of T cell responses to AZD1222 COVID-19 vaccine. Using immunoSEQ multiplex PCR, the repertoire was profiled, and TCRdb retains in-frame clones only, with some absent. The sample lists about 55,000 clones, roughly 83% seen once, with 25% to 30% in the top ten. A note on this clone: Its specificity is not known.

Study results and caveats: The number of AZD1222 recipients seropositive at baseline was only 5 to 7. Without day 14 samples, only post-peak T cell repertoires were studied. White British ancestry dominated among donors, who included more females, and clonal diversity was possibly underestimated.

The sequences come from peripheral blood, collected on day 0 of AZD1222 vaccination. This TCR derives from an adult in good health.

The chain's CDR3 is CASSQQGFYNSPLHF. The CDR3 DNA reads as TGTGCCAGCAGCCAACAAGGTTTCTATAATTCACCCCTCCACTTT. This chain joins TRBV3-1 (or the pseudogene TRBV3-2) and TRBJ1-6; unclear D gene. Germline V lookup: CDR1 LGHDT, CDR2 YNNKEL (reference sequence). CDR3 size: 15 residues. V was cut by 2 bases and J by 3 bases, with 8 bases left in between.